The T cell receptor beta chain described here comes from a study of control samples from healthy donors and cancer patients. V was pared by 7 bases and J by 1 base, with 11 bases between. This CDR3 spans 15 amino acids. Germline V lookup: CDR1 LNHDA, CDR2 SQIVND (reference sequence). Sequencing was performed with immunoSEQ multiplex PCR; in TCRdb, only in-frame clones are kept and a portion is missing. The data show 90,000 to 120,000 clones, about 80% seen once. The J gene is TRBJ1-6, the V gene TRBV19; D not resolved. The sequenced sample consisted of blood. The receptor was derived from a man in his late teens or twenties in good health. The CDR3 DNA sequence: TGTGCCAGTATGGGCTCCGAGTCCTATAATTCACCCCTCCACTTT. This codes for CASMGSESYNSPLHF.